The 14 T cell receptor beta chains presented below share a single source sample, sequenced in a study of cytomegalovirus exposure and HLA in healthy donors. The method was immunoSEQ multiplex PCR; TCRdb's version includes in-frame clones alone and lacks a portion of them. The sample has hundreds of thousands of clones; more than 75% are singletons. Material for sequencing was PBMCs. The receptor set was obtained from a woman in her 30s in good health and CMV-seropositive.

The gene calls are TRBV5-8 and TRBJ1-1; possible D gene TRBD1, 5 bases. Per germline, CDR1 SGHTS and CDR2 YDEGEE. V shed 0 bases and J shed 1 base, with 7 bases lying between them. The CDR3 loop spans 14 amino acids. CDR3 bases: TGTGCCAGCAGCTTGGGCAGGGAGAACACTGAAGCTTTCTTT. It is translated as CASSLGRENTEAFF.

Note on this clone: Other DNA sequences in this sample translate to the same CDR3. The J gene is TRBJ1-1, the V gene TRBV18; D gene uncertain. V gave up 6 bases and J gave up 1 base, with 9 bases separating them. Germline V gene lookup returns CDR1 KGHSH and CDR2 LQKENI. The CDR3 spans 13 residues. This CDR3 reads CASSPTGNTEAFF. CDR3 bases: TGTGCCAGCTCGCCGACGGGGAACACTGAAGCTTTCTTT. The entire variable domain, with the rest obtained from reference TRBV18 and TRBJ1-1, is as follows: NAGVMQNPRHLVRRRGQEARLRCSPMKGHSHVYWYRQLPEEGLKFMVYLQKENIIDESGMPKERFSAEFPKEGPSILRIQQVVRGDSAAYFCASSPTGNTEAFFGQGTRLTVV.

This clone has just one count. The V gene is TRBV5-1, the J gene TRBJ1-1, with 10 bases that match TRBD1. In germline, CDR1 is SGHRS, CDR2 YFSETQ. V gave up 0 bases and J gave up 4 bases; unmatched junction bases: 6. The CDR3 length is 16 residues. The CDR3 sequence: CASSLGQGARSTEAFF. The CDR3 coding sequence is TGCGCCAGCAGCTTGGGACAGGGGGCCAGAAGCACTGAAGCTTTCTTT.

This rearrangement joins TRBV30 to TRBJ2-2, with 7 bases that match TRBD1. Looked up from germline, CDR1 is GTSNPN and CDR2 is SVGIG (reference sequence). The trim removed 0 bases at V and 8 bases at J, leaving 18 bases unmatched. This CDR3 has 18 residues. The CDR3 is CAWSVLLPGQVVEGELFF. The CDR3 nucleotides read TGTGCCTGGAGTGTACTTCTCCCTGGACAGGTGGTGGAGGGGGAGCTGTTTTTT.

This clone was observed a single time. This chain connects TRBV19 to TRBJ1-2, with 7 bases aligning to TRBD1. V dropped 5 bases and J dropped 9; count of bases not matched to a gene: 9. The CDR3 has 13 amino acids. Germline assignment: CDR1 LNHDA and CDR2 SQIVND (reference sequence). CDR3 in amino acids: CASSLQGFGSYTF. The CDR3 DNA reads as TGTGCCAGTAGTTTACAGGGGTTTGGGAGCTACACCTTC.

The V gene is TRBV19, the J gene TRBJ1-1; 12 bases agree with TRBD1. Germline CDR1 LNHDA, CDR2 SQIVND (reference sequence). This CDR3 has 14 residues. With V trimmed by 4 bases and J by 8 bases, 5 bases remained unmatched. The CDR3 bases are TGTGCCAGTAGTAACCGGGACAGGGGGCGAGAAGCTTTCTTT. Protein product: CASSNRDRGREAFF. The full variable domain, its missing parts supplied by reference TRBV19 and TRBJ1-1, is DGGITQSPKYLFRKEGQNVTLSCEQNLNHDAMYWYRQDPGQGLRLIYYSQIVNDFQKGDIAEGYSVSREKKESFPLTVTSAQKNPTAFYLCASSNRDRGREAFFGQGTRLTVV.

The chain uses TRBV6-1 and TRBJ1-5; a weak D match, TRBD1 (5 bases). The CDR3 is 16 amino acids. The V gene lost 2 bases and the J gene lost 0 bases, with 11 bases spanning the gap. The germline CDR1 and CDR2 sequences are MNHNS and SASEGT. DNA for the CDR3: TGTGCCAGCAGTGAACCGACAGAATTTAGCAATCAGCCCCAGCATTTT. Translated: CASSEPTEFSNQPQHF.

The rearrangement links TRBV7-3 to TRBJ2-3; 7 nucleotides line up with TRBD2. This CDR3 contains 15 residues. Losses at the gene ends were 2 bases for V and 6 bases for J; bases not matched to a gene: 8. Per the germline V gene, CDR1 is SGHTA and CDR2 is FQGTGA. The CDR3 sequence: CASSLDAGEYDTQYF. The CDR3 DNA is TGTGCCAGCAGCTTAGACGCGGGAGAGTACGATACGCAGTATTTT.

This chain joins TRBV2 and TRBJ2-1; TRBD2 matches at 13 bases. The ends lost 6 bases at V and 12 bases at J; junction bases unmatched: 11. Germline V gene lookup returns CDR1 SNHLY and CDR2 FYNNEI. There are 15 residues in the CDR3. The CDR3 region has the DNA TGTGCCAGCAGAGGACTAGCGGGAGATCCGTATGGGCAGTTCTTC. Translated: CASRGLAGDPYGQFF.

The V and J genes are TRBV18 and TRBJ2-2; a weak D match, TRBD2 (6 bases). CDR1 is KGHSH, CDR2 LQKENI, per germline. Trimming took 2 bases from V and 4 from J, leaving 11 bases between them. The CDR3 contains 15 residues. CDR3 amino acids: CASSPIAGITGELFF. The CDR3 nucleotides read TGTGCCAGCTCACCAATTGCGGGAATCACCGGGGAGCTGTTTTTT. Full variable domain (remainder filled in from reference TRBV18 and TRBJ2-2): NAGVMQNPRHLVRRRGQEARLRCSPMKGHSHVYWYRQLPEEGLKFMVYLQKENIIDESGMPKERFSAEFPKEGPSILRIQQVVRGDSAAYFCASSPIAGITGELFFGEGSRLTVL.

The rearrangement links TRBV6-5 to TRBJ1-3, with D maybe TRBD1 (6 bases). The CDR3 extends over 14 amino acids. V gave up 6 bases and J gave up 0 bases, with 9 bases separating them. Per germline, CDR1 MNHEY and CDR2 SVGAGI. Written as DNA, the CDR3 is TGTGCCAGCAGAAGGACAGCCTCTGGAAACACCATATATTTT. It encodes CASRRTASGNTIYF.

V usage is TRBV10-1 and J usage is TRBJ2-7; 8 nucleotides agree with TRBD1. Germline assignment: CDR1 WNHNN and CDR2 SYGVQD (reference sequence). The CDR3 is 15 residues long. V lost 6 bases to trimming and J lost 6 bases; unmatched junction nucleotides: 13. The CDR3 DNA follows: TGCGCCAGCAGCGGACCGGGACAGGCCCTCGGCGAGCAGTACTTC. Encoded protein: CASSGPGQALGEQYF.

The V call is TRBV28, the J call TRBJ1-5; D possibly corresponds to TRBD1 (6 bases). The CDR3 loop spans 17 amino acids. CDR1 is MDHEN, CDR2 SYDVKM, per germline. Between the trimmed V and J ends, which lost 2 bases and 2 bases, there was a span of 16 bases. Written as DNA, the CDR3 is TGTGCCAGCAGTTTAGGTGGGAGCCCAGGGGGCAATCAGCCCCAGCATTTT. Its translation: CASSLGGSPGGNQPQHF. Supplemented by reference TRBV28 and TRBJ1-5, the full variable domain reads DVKVTQSSRYLVKRTGEKVFLECVQDMDHENMFWYRQDPGLGLRLIYFSYDVKMKEKGDIPEGYSVSREKKERFSLILESASTNQTSMYLCASSLGGSPGGNQPQHFGDGTRLSIL.

This chain joins TRBV6-5 and TRBJ1-1; TRBD1 is a possible D gene (5 bases). This CDR3 contains 13 residues. V was cut by 7 bases and J by 4 bases, with 13 bases left in between. Germline V CDR1 and CDR2: MNHEY, SVGAGI. The CDR3 is CASKRGAGTEAFF. The CDR3 region has the DNA TGTGCCAGCAAAAGGGGCGCAGGCACTGAAGCTTTCTTT.